These T cell receptor beta chains were read from a single sample in a study of cytomegalovirus exposure and HLA in healthy donors. Libraries were prepared by immunoSEQ multiplex PCR; TCRdb keeps only in-frame clonotypes and omits some of them. The sample consists of about 79,000 clones, 90% to 95% of them appearing once. The sample taken for sequencing was PBMCs. The receptors were sampled from a woman in her twenties or thirties in good health and CMV-seronegative. Both conserved end residues are part of each CDR3. A D gene is named only where the DNA matches it firmly. Size is omitted from some rows. Given values are once, few, many or a class for expanded clones.

j_call	d_call	clone_size	v_call	cdr3_aa	cdr3_nt
TRBJ2-1	TRBD2	-	TRBV9	CASRRGLAGGPGNEQFF	TGTGCCAGCAGGAGGGGACTAGCGGGAGGGCCTGGGAATGAGCAGTTCTTC
TRBJ1-1	-	-	TRBV9	CASSVGVQGAEAFF	TGTGCCAGCAGCGTAGGTGTACAGGGCGCTGAAGCTTTCTTT
TRBJ2-1	TRBD1	-	TRBV7-7	CASSLGQGVNNEQFF	TGTGCCAGCAGCTTAGGACAGGGGGTCAACAATGAGCAGTTCTTC
TRBJ1-5	TRBD1	-	TRBV19	CASSTLSGTGGQPQHF	TGTGCCAGTAGTACCCTCTCCGGGACAGGGGGCCAGCCCCAGCATTTT
TRBJ1-1	TRBD1	-	TRBV6-1	CASSEEGQGATEAFF	TGTGCCAGCAGTGAAGAGGGACAGGGTGCCACTGAAGCTTTCTTT
TRBJ2-7	-	-	TRBV7-9	CASSPSRDSNYEQYF	TGTGCCAGCAGCCCAAGCCGGGACTCCAACTACGAGCAGTACTTC
TRBJ2-3	-	once	TRBV18	CASSGGDTQYF	TGTGCCAGCTCAGGGGGGGATACGCAGTATTTT
TRBJ1-2	-	few	TRBV6-6	CASTHGVVGYGYTF	TGTGCCAGCACCCACGGGGTGGTGGGCTATGGCTACACCTTC
TRBJ2-1	TRBD1	-	TRBV12-5	CASAYDGTGRGNEQFF	TGTGCTAGTGCCTATGACGGGACAGGGAGGGGCAATGAGCAGTTCTTC
TRBJ1-6	TRBD1	-	TRBV6-5	CASSPDRGYNSPLHF	TGTGCCAGCAGCCCAGACAGGGGATATAATTCACCCCTCCACTTT
TRBJ1-4	-	-	TRBV5-4	CASSLERGLGEKLFF	TGTGCCAGCAGCTTGGAGAGAGGACTGGGTGAAAAACTGTTTTTT
TRBJ2-3	TRBD2	-	TRBV5-6	CASSLAGRVSTTDTQYF	TGTGCCAGCAGCTTGGCCGGGAGGGTTTCTACAACAGATACGCAGTATTTT
TRBJ2-1	TRBD2	-	TRBV19	CASSILGLAGGYNEQFF	TGTGCCAGTAGTATCCTGGGCCTAGCGGGAGGTTACAATGAGCAGTTCTTC
TRBJ2-6	-	-	TRBV19	CASKAEGAPVLTF	TGTGCCAGTAAGGCGGAGGGGGCCCCCGTCCTGACTTTC
TRBJ2-7	TRBD1	-	TRBV27	CASRTGGYEQYF	TGTGCCAGCCGGACAGGGGGGTACGAGCAGTACTTC
TRBJ2-5	-	-	TRBV6-1	CASRRDSSRKETQYF	TGTGCCAGCAGGAGGGACTCCTCCCGTAAAGAGACCCAGTACTTC
TRBJ2-7	-	-	TRBV7-8	CASSLGRGYEQYF	TGTGCCAGCAGCTTAGGCAGGGGCTACGAGCAGTACTTC
TRBJ2-5	TRBD2	-	TRBV2	CASSEPGLGGGREETQYF	TGTGCCAGCAGCGAACCGGGACTAGGGGGGGGGCGGGAAGAGACCCAGTACTTC
TRBJ2-5	TRBD2	-	TRBV6-5	CASSLAGDQETQYF	TGTGCCAGCAGCCTAGCGGGGGACCAAGAGACCCAGTACTTC
TRBJ2-7	-	-	TRBV19	CATSLDSYEQYF	TGTGCCACGTCCTTGGACAGCTACGAGCAGTACTTC